This is a list of T cell receptor beta chains from one sample in a study of blood T cell repertoires in COVID-19. The data were produced by immunoSEQ multiplex PCR, yet TCRdb's version contains in-frame clones alone and is incomplete. Among 45,000 or so clones, around 79% were seen once, and the ten largest hold about 14%. The sequencing sample was made of peripheral blood. The receptors shown here come from a human donor in a cohort sampled during active COVID-19. CDR3s include the opening cysteine and the closing phenylalanine or tryptophan. A D gene is named only where the DNA matches it firmly. Expanded clones are given a class, and other clones once, few, many or no size at all.

abundance: NA
j_gene: TRBJ2-1
d_gene: TRBD1
v_gene: TRBV7-3
CDR3nt: TGTGCCAGCAGCTTCGGGACAGGGGGCTACAATGAGCAGTTCTTC
CDR3aa: CASSFGTGGYNEQFF

abundance: many
j_gene: TRBJ2-5
d_gene: NA
v_gene: TRBV2
CDR3nt: TGTGCCAGCAGCGCAGACAGCCCGAGGACCCAGTACTTC
CDR3aa: CASSADSPRTQYF

abundance: few
j_gene: TRBJ1-3
d_gene: NA
v_gene: TRBV9
CDR3nt: TGTGCCAGCAGCGTAGATTTGGGAGCCTCTGGAAACACCATATATTTT
CDR3aa: CASSVDLGASGNTIYF

abundance: NA
j_gene: TRBJ2-1
d_gene: TRBD1
v_gene: TRBV5-1
CDR3nt: TGCGCCAGCAGCTCCGAGCCGAGGACAGGGGGCTCCTACAATGAGCAGTTCTTC
CDR3aa: CASSSEPRTGGSYNEQFF

abundance: NA
j_gene: TRBJ2-1
d_gene: TRBD1
v_gene: TRBV12-3/TRBV12-4
CDR3nt: TGTGCCAGCGTAGACAGGGCTGGCAATGAGCAGTTCTTC
CDR3aa: CASVDRAGNEQFF

abundance: NA
j_gene: TRBJ1-4
d_gene: TRBD1
v_gene: TRBV7-2
CDR3nt: TGTGCCAGCAGCTGCCTCTCTAGGACAGGGTTCCGCGAAAAACTGTTTTTT
CDR3aa: CASSCLSRTGFREKLFF

abundance: NA
j_gene: TRBJ2-7
d_gene: NA
v_gene: TRBV12-5
CDR3nt: TGTGCTAGTGGTTTCGTAGCCTACGAGCAGTACTTC
CDR3aa: CASGFVAYEQYF

abundance: NA
j_gene: TRBJ2-1
d_gene: NA
v_gene: TRBV28
CDR3nt: TGTGCCAGCAGTTTGTGGGGGCTTGTTGACAATGAGCAGTTCTTC
CDR3aa: CASSLWGLVDNEQFF

abundance: NA
j_gene: TRBJ2-5
d_gene: TRBD2
v_gene: TRBV2
CDR3nt: TGTGCCAGCAGTGCAAGGCAGGGAGGGGAGACCCAGTACTTC
CDR3aa: CASSARQGGETQYF

abundance: medium-sized
j_gene: TRBJ2-1
d_gene: TRBD2
v_gene: TRBV29-1
CDR3nt: TGCAGCGTTGAAGGGGGGCTAGCGGGACGCTCCTACAATGAGCAGTTCTTC
CDR3aa: CSVEGGLAGRSYNEQFF

abundance: NA
j_gene: TRBJ2-7
d_gene: TRBD1
v_gene: TRBV9
CDR3nt: TGTGCCAGCAGCGGACAGGGGGGCGGGTACGAGCAGTACTTC
CDR3aa: CASSGQGGGYEQYF

abundance: NA
j_gene: TRBJ2-4
d_gene: NA
v_gene: TRBV5-4
CDR3nt: TGTGCCAGCAGCTTGCCCCAAGCCAAAAACATTCAGTACTTC
CDR3aa: CASSLPQAKNIQYF

abundance: NA
j_gene: TRBJ2-5
d_gene: TRBD1
v_gene: TRBV6-5
CDR3nt: TGTGCCAGCCAGGGACAGCGGCAAGAGACCCAGTACTTC
CDR3aa: CASQGQRQETQYF

abundance: NA
j_gene: TRBJ2-3
d_gene: NA
v_gene: TRBV9
CDR3nt: TGTGCCAGCAGCTTCCAGCGGGAAGGGGGAGGGGATACGCAGTATTTT
CDR3aa: CASSFQREGGGDTQYF

abundance: few
j_gene: TRBJ2-7
d_gene: TRBD2
v_gene: TRBV2
CDR3nt: TGTGCCAGCAGTGCTAGCAGTCTAGCGGCCTACTCGGTCGAGCAGTACTTC
CDR3aa: CASSASSLAAYSVEQYF

abundance: NA
j_gene: TRBJ2-6
d_gene: NA
v_gene: TRBV5-8
CDR3nt: TGTGCCAGCAGCTTTCAGTCTGGGGCCAACGTCCTGACTTTC
CDR3aa: CASSFQSGANVLTF

abundance: NA
j_gene: TRBJ1-1
d_gene: NA
v_gene: TRBV9
CDR3nt: TGTGCCAGCAGCGGTACAGGACCTTTT
CDR3aa: CASSGTGPF

abundance: NA
j_gene: TRBJ2-3
d_gene: TRBD1
v_gene: TRBV19
CDR3nt: TGTGCCAGTAGCGAACAGGGGGCCGCAGATACGCAGTATTTT
CDR3aa: CASSEQGAADTQYF

abundance: NA
j_gene: TRBJ2-6
d_gene: NA
v_gene: TRBV18
CDR3nt: TGTGCCAGCTCACCACCTGGTAATAGCGTTTACTCTGGGGCCAACGTCCTGACTTTC
CDR3aa: CASSPPGNSVYSGANVLTF

abundance: few
j_gene: TRBJ2-1
d_gene: TRBD2
v_gene: TRBV6-5
CDR3nt: TGTGCCAGCATTCGGGCTAGCGGGAACAATGAGCAGTTCTTC
CDR3aa: CASIRASGNNEQFF

abundance: NA
j_gene: TRBJ1-3
d_gene: NA
v_gene: TRBV19
CDR3nt: TGTGCCACCCGTTCTGGAAACACCATATATTTT
CDR3aa: CATRSGNTIYF

abundance: few
j_gene: TRBJ2-1
d_gene: TRBD2
v_gene: TRBV4-2
CDR3nt: TGTGCCAGCAGCCACTCCGGGACTAGCGGTGACAATGAGCAGTTCTTC
CDR3aa: CASSHSGTSGDNEQFF

abundance: NA
j_gene: TRBJ2-7
d_gene: TRBD1
v_gene: TRBV14
CDR3nt: TGTGCCAGCAGCCAGAAAGTACCGGGACAGGTCTCCTACGAGCAGTACTTC
CDR3aa: CASSQKVPGQVSYEQYF

abundance: NA
j_gene: TRBJ2-5
d_gene: TRBD2
v_gene: TRBV11-1
CDR3nt: TGTGCCAGCAGCCCCTGGACTAGGGGCGGGACCCAGTACTTC
CDR3aa: CASSPWTRGGTQYF

abundance: NA
j_gene: TRBJ2-1
d_gene: TRBD2
v_gene: TRBV9
CDR3nt: TGTGCCAGCAGCGGACTAGCGGACAATGAGCAGTTCTTC
CDR3aa: CASSGLADNEQFF

abundance: NA
j_gene: TRBJ2-2
d_gene: TRBD2
v_gene: TRBV4-1
CDR3nt: TGCGCCAGCAGCCGAGGGAGGACTAGCGGGAGGGGAGGCCAGGAGCTGTTTTTT
CDR3aa: CASSRGRTSGRGGQELFF

abundance: NA
j_gene: TRBJ2-7
d_gene: TRBD1
v_gene: TRBV2
CDR3nt: TGTGCCAGCAGTGTGGGACAGGACTCCTACGAGCAGTACTTC
CDR3aa: CASSVGQDSYEQYF

abundance: NA
j_gene: TRBJ2-1
d_gene: NA
v_gene: TRBV19
CDR3nt: TGTGCCAGTAGTATCGCGGACTCCTACAATGAGCAGTTCTTC
CDR3aa: CASSIADSYNEQFF

abundance: NA
j_gene: TRBJ1-3
d_gene: NA
v_gene: TRBV30
CDR3nt: TGTGCCTGGAGTGTACAGGGTTTCTCTGGAAACACCATATATTTT
CDR3aa: CAWSVQGFSGNTIYF

abundance: NA
j_gene: TRBJ2-3
d_gene: NA
v_gene: TRBV7-9
CDR3nt: TGTGCCAGCGGACGGGACACGGGAGATACGCAGTATTTT
CDR3aa: CASGRDTGDTQYF

abundance: NA
j_gene: TRBJ2-1
d_gene: NA
v_gene: TRBV24-1
CDR3nt: TGTGCCACCAGAGGTGGGGCGAGCTCCTACAATGAGCAGTTCTTC
CDR3aa: CATRGGASSYNEQFF

abundance: NA
j_gene: TRBJ1-1
d_gene: NA
v_gene: TRBV12-3/TRBV12-4
CDR3nt: TGTGCCAGCAGTTTCATCAACACTGAAGCTTTCTTT
CDR3aa: CASSFINTEAFF

abundance: NA
j_gene: TRBJ1-1
d_gene: TRBD1
v_gene: TRBV4-2
CDR3nt: TGTGCCAGCAGCCAAGAAGGCAGGGGGCAGGACACTGAAGCTTTCTTT
CDR3aa: CASSQEGRGQDTEAFF

abundance: NA
j_gene: TRBJ1-4
d_gene: NA
v_gene: TRBV14
CDR3nt: TGTGCCAGCAGCCAAGGGTTTAGGGGCACTTATGAAAAACTGTTTTTT
CDR3aa: CASSQGFRGTYEKLFF

abundance: NA
j_gene: TRBJ2-7
d_gene: TRBD1
v_gene: TRBV19
CDR3nt: TGTGCCAGTAGTATTGGGACAGGGAGCTACGAGCAGTACTTC
CDR3aa: CASSIGTGSYEQYF

abundance: NA
j_gene: TRBJ2-1
d_gene: NA
v_gene: TRBV5-1
CDR3nt: TGCGCCAGCAGTGAACAGGGTTTAACCAATGAGCAGTTCTTC
CDR3aa: CASSEQGLTNEQFF

abundance: NA
j_gene: TRBJ1-1
d_gene: NA
v_gene: TRBV12-3/TRBV12-4
CDR3nt: TGTGCCAGCAGTTCTCAGGGGAACACTGAAGCTTTCTTT
CDR3aa: CASSSQGNTEAFF

abundance: NA
j_gene: TRBJ2-3
d_gene: NA
v_gene: TRBV10-3
CDR3nt: TGTGCCATCAGTGAGCAAGGCGGTGCTAGCACAGATACGCAGTATTTT
CDR3aa: CAISEQGGASTDTQYF

abundance: NA
j_gene: TRBJ2-1
d_gene: TRBD2
v_gene: TRBV7-9
CDR3nt: TGTGCCAGCAGCTTCGCGGGAGGCATGGATGAGCAGTTCTTC
CDR3aa: CASSFAGGMDEQFF

abundance: NA
j_gene: TRBJ2-1
d_gene: TRBD2
v_gene: TRBV30
CDR3nt: TGTGCCTGGAGGCTAGCGGGAGATGAGCAGTTCTTC
CDR3aa: CAWRLAGDEQFF

abundance: NA
j_gene: TRBJ2-7
d_gene: TRBD1
v_gene: TRBV6-5
CDR3nt: TGTGCCAGCAGGGGACAGGGGACGGAAATCTACGAGCAGTACTTC
CDR3aa: CASRGQGTEIYEQYF

abundance: once
j_gene: TRBJ1-1
d_gene: NA
v_gene: TRBV3-1/TRBV3-2
CDR3nt: TGTGCCAGCAGCCAGCAAAGGGGGACTGAAGCTTTCTTT
CDR3aa: CASSQQRGTEAFF

abundance: few
j_gene: TRBJ2-3
d_gene: NA
v_gene: TRBV10-1
CDR3nt: TGCGCCAGCCAGCGAGGGAAGAGCACAGATACGCAGTATTTT
CDR3aa: CASQRGKSTDTQYF

abundance: NA
j_gene: TRBJ1-2
d_gene: TRBD1
v_gene: TRBV19
CDR3nt: TGTGCCAGCAATACAGATACAGGGGCTGGCTACACCTTC
CDR3aa: CASNTDTGAGYTF

abundance: few
j_gene: TRBJ2-2
d_gene: NA
v_gene: TRBV6-1
CDR3nt: TGTGCCAGCAGTGATGAGGGTAGGGGGGAGCTGTTTTTT
CDR3aa: CASSDEGRGELFF

abundance: NA
j_gene: TRBJ2-2
d_gene: NA
v_gene: TRBV30
CDR3nt: TGTGCCTGGAGTGTACTGCCCTGGCGGAGGAACACCGGGGAGCTGTTTTTT
CDR3aa: CAWSVLPWRRNTGELFF

abundance: NA
j_gene: TRBJ2-1
d_gene: NA
v_gene: TRBV19
CDR3nt: TGTGCCAGTAGTATAGGTCGGGGGTACAATGAGCAGTTCTTC
CDR3aa: CASSIGRGYNEQFF

abundance: NA
j_gene: TRBJ2-3
d_gene: NA
v_gene: TRBV7-6
CDR3nt: TGTGCCAGCAGCAACCTGCAGGGAGATACGCAGTATTTT
CDR3aa: CASSNLQGDTQYF

abundance: NA
j_gene: TRBJ2-5
d_gene: NA
v_gene: TRBV6-6
CDR3nt: TGTGCCAGCAGCGTTGAAGAGACCCAGTACTTC
CDR3aa: CASSVEETQYF

abundance: NA
j_gene: TRBJ1-6
d_gene: NA
v_gene: TRBV28
CDR3nt: TGTGCCAGCAGCCCCGGTAGTGAACATTCACCCCTCCACTTT
CDR3aa: CASSPGSEHSPLHF

abundance: NA
j_gene: TRBJ2-1
d_gene: TRBD2
v_gene: TRBV11-2
CDR3nt: TGTGCCAGCAGGCGACTAGCGGGAGGTCGCTACAATGAGCAGTTCTTC
CDR3aa: CASRRLAGGRYNEQFF

abundance: NA
j_gene: TRBJ2-5
d_gene: TRBD2
v_gene: TRBV6-5
CDR3nt: TGTGCCAGCAGTTACTGGCTAGCGGGTAGCCAAGAGACCCAGTACTTC
CDR3aa: CASSYWLAGSQETQYF

abundance: NA
j_gene: TRBJ1-4
d_gene: NA
v_gene: TRBV7-8
CDR3nt: TGTGCCAGCAGCGCAAAGGACAGACTGAATGAAAAACTGTTTTTT
CDR3aa: CASSAKDRLNEKLFF